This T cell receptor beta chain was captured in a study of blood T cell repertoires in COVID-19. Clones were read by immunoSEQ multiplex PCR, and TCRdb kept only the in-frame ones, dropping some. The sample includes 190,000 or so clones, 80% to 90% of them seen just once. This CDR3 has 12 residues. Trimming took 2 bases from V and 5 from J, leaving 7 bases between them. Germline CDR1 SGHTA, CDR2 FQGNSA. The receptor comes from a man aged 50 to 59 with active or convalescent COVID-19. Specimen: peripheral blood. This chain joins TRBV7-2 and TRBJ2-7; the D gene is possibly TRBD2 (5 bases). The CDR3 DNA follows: TGTGCCAGCAGCTTAACTAGGAACGAGCAGTACTTC. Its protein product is CASSLTRNEQYF.